This T cell receptor beta chain derives from a study of CD8+ T cells in alopecia areata (dated by TCRdb to the late 2010s). As for the study more broadly: The treated patients took part in an open-label pilot trial in which moderate-to-severe alopecia areata was treated with oral tofacitinib at 5 to 10 mg twice daily. In treated patients, disease severity was measured using the SALT score, which gives the percentage of scalp surface area affected. Biopsies were taken from tofacitinib-treated patients at baseline and at 4 and 24 weeks of treatment, and a later scalp biopsy was taken in several of the tofacitinib-treated patients. To study T cell clonal expansion in alopecia areata, the researchers applied high-throughput TCRbeta sequencing to both the C3H/HeJ mouse model and human patients. Scalp clonality was compared among normal scalp (n=4), patchy alopecia areata scalp (n=8), and alopecia totalis/universalis scalp (n=8). TCRbeta CDR3 regions were amplified by immunoSEQ multiplex PCR using 35 Vbeta forward and 13 Jbeta reverse primers. Patients received tofacitinib for 6 to 18 months and were then followed off drug for 6 months to check for delayed response and recurrence. Scalp tissue and sorted CD4+ and CD8+ peripheral blood T cells from patchy and totalis/universalis alopecia areata patients and from healthy controls were covered by human TCRbeta sequencing. RNA was obtained with the PAXgene miRNA kit for fixed scalp, the miRNeasy kit for PBMCs, and the RNeasy kit for mouse skin.

Library prep was done by the immunoSEQ multiplex PCR assay. RNA was extracted from all samples and reverse transcribed into cDNA as template for TCR sequencing. First-strand cDNA was synthesized using SuperScript III with a 2:1 mix of oligo-dT and random hexamers. A synthetic immune receptor repertoire was used to assess amplification bias, and residual bias was removed computationally. Per the original workflow: Raw reads were preprocessed for error removal, and CDR3 was defined according to IMGT conventions as running from the conserved cysteine to phenylalanine. Clonality was computed as 1 minus the Shannon entropy, with the entropy normalized by log2 of the number of productive unique TCRs. Whether each scalp clone was CD4 or CD8 was inferred by checking scalp TCRbeta sequences against the CD4 and CD8 repertoires from sorted blood. Here the immuneACCESS table is served through TCRdb, limited to in-frame sequences with V and J called. Missing clones are a known gap in these copies; in checked studies unresolved V genes cover under half, and the rest lacks a known reason. That table supplies the V and J calls and clone size; D and trimming were determined from the DNA. The sample contains fewer than 250,000 clones, 30% to 40% of them found a single time. The top ten clones comprise roughly 0.45% of the sample.

The full study reports these points: Resident alphabeta T cells in normal human skin are also sequenced, complicating scalp TCR repertoire analysis, unlike mouse skin dominated by gammadelta T cells. During tofacitinib treatment, many expanded lesional clones remained in scalp and blood, and this persistence may partly explain relapse after treatment is stopped. Compared with normal scalp, lesional scalp, particularly in alopecia totalis/universalis, had higher clonality and more expanded CD8+ clones, which suggests antigenic drive. The treated cohort was small, with a single nonresponder, so links between baseline CD8+ expansion and response need larger studies. Tofacitinib significantly lowered scalp clonality and the number of expanded CD8+ clones among the top 100 scalp clones. TCR sequences shared between patients were less clear than in mice, possibly partly because of HLA diversity in the patient population.

Comments on this clone: Its cognate antigen has yet to be identified. Base-call qualities are not available, and no considerably larger clone is one nucleotide away.

Read against the paper, the sample's treatment or condition label means: oral pan-JAK inhibitor, 5-10 mg twice daily. Lesional scalp punch biopsies and peripheral blood were collected from alopecia areata patients. PBMCs were separated by density centrifugation and stained for CD3, CD4 and CD8, after which CD4+ and CD8+ T cells were sorted on a FACSAria. CDR1 and CDR2, per the germline V gene, are MNHEY and SVGAGI. The CDR3 has 15 amino acids, counting the end cysteine and phenylalanine. Only the CDR3 region is kept as DNA, spanning 45 bases read in frame from base 1. Deletion took 2 bases off V and 6 bases off J, with a span of 14 bases between the germline ends.

The receptor's source is a human donor with alopecia areata. The sample was CD4+ T cells sorted from blood, taken around week 31, from a patient treated with tofacitinib. The rearranged chain carries TRBV6-5 and TRBJ1-3; the D gene is possibly TRBD1, with 6 bases matching. The nucleotide sequence is given as TGTGCCAGCAGTTACCAACAGGGTTACGAAAACACCATATATTTT. The resulting protein is CASSYQQGYENTIYF.